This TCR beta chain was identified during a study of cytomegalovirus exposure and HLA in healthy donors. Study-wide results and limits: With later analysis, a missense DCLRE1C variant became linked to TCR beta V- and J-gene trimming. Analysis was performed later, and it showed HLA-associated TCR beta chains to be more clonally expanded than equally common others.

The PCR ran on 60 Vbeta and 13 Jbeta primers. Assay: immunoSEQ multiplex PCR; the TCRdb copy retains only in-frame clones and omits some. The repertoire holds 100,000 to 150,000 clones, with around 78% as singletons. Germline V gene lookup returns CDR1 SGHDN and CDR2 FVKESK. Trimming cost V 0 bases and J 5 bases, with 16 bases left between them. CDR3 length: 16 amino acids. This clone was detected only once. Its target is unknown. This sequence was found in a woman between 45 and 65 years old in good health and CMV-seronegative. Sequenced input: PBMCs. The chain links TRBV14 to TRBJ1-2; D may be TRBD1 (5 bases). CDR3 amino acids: CASSQDFRGNRYGYTF. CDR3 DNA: TGTGCCAGCAGCCAAGATTTTCGGGGGAATCGGTATGGCTACACCTTC. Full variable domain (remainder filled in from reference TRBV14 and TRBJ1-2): EAGVTQFPSHSVIEKGQTVTLRCDPISGHDNLYWYRRVMGKEIKFLLHFVKESKQDESGMPNNRFLAERTGGTYSTLKVQPAELEDSGVYFCASSQDFRGNRYGYTFGSGTRLTVV.